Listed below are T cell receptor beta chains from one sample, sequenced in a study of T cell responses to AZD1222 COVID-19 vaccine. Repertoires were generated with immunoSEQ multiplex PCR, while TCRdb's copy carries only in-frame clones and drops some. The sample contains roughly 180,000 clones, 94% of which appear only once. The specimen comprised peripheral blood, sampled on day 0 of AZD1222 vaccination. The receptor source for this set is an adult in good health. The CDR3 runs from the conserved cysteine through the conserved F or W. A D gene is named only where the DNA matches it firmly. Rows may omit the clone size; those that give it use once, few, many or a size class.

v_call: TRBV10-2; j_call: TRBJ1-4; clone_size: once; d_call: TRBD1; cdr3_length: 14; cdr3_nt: TGCGCCAGCAGTGAGGGGACAGGGAATGAAAAACTGTTTTTT; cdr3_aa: CASSEGTGNEKLFF
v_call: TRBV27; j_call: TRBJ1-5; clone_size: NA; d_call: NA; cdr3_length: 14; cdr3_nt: TGTGCCAGCAGTTTATGGGGCCGAAATCAGCCCCAGCATTTT; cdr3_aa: CASSLWGRNQPQHF
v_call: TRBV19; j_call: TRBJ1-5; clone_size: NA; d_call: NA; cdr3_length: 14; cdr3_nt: TGTGCCAGTAGTATCTGGGGGAATAATCAGCCCCAGCATTTT; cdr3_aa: CASSIWGNNQPQHF
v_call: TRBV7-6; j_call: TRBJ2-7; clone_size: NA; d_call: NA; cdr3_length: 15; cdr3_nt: TGTGCCAGCAGCTTAGCGAGGACTGAATCCTACGAGCAGTACTTC; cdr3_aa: CASSLARTESYEQYF
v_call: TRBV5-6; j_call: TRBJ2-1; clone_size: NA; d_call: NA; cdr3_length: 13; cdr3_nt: TGTGCCAGCAGCTTGGTCGCCTACAATGAGCAGTTCTTC; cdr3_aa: CASSLVAYNEQFF
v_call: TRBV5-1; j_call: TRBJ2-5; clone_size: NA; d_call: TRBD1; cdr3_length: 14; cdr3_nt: TGCGCCAGCAGCCTCCCGACAGGGGTAGAGACCCAGTACTTC; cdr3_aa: CASSLPTGVETQYF
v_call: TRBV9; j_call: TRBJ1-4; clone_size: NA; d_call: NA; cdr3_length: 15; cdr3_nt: TGTGCCAGCAGCCCCAGTGTCGTAGCTAATGAAAAACTGTTTTTT; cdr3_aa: CASSPSVVANEKLFF
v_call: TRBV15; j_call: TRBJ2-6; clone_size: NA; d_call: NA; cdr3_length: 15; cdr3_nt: TGTGCCACCAGCAGAGGAGGGGCTGGGGCCAACGTCCTGACTTTC; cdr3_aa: CATSRGGAGANVLTF
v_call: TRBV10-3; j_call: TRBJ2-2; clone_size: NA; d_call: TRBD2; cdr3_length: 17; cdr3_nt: TGTGCCATCAGTGGGATCACTGTGCGGGGGGACACCGGGGAGCTGTTTTTT; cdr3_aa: CAISGITVRGDTGELFF
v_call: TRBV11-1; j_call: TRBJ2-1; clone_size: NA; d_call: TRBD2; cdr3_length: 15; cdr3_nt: TGTGCCAGCAGCTCTGGGGCTAGCGGGGGCAATGAGCAGTTCTTC; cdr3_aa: CASSSGASGGNEQFF
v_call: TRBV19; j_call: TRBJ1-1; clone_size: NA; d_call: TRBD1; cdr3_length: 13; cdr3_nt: TGTGCCAGTAGTTCTCCGGACAGGTTCGCAGCTTTCTTT; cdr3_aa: CASSSPDRFAAFF
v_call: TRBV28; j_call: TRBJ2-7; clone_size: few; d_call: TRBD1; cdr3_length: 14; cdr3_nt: TGTGCCGTTTCCCGGGACAGGGTCTCCTACGAGCAGTACTTC; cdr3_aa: CAVSRDRVSYEQYF
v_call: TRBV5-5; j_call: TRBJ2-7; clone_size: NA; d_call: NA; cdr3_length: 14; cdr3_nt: TGTGCCAGCAGCTTGCAGGGGCCCACCTACGAGCAGTACTTC; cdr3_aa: CASSLQGPTYEQYF
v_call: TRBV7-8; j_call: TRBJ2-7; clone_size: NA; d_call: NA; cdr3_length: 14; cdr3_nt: TGTGCCAGCAGCTTAGGGTCAGACTACTACGAGCAGTACTTC; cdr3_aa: CASSLGSDYYEQYF
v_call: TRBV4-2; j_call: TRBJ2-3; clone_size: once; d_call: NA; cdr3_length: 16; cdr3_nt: TGTGCCAGCAGCCAAGAATCGACCCGGGGCACAGATACGCAGTATTTT; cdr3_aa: CASSQESTRGTDTQYF
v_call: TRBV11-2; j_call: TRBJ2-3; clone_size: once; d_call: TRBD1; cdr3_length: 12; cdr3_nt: TGTGCCAGCAGCCTCGGGACAGCAGCGCAGTATTTT; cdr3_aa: CASSLGTAAQYF
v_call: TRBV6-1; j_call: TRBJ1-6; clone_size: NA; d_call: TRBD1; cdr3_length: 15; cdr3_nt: TGTGCCAGCAGTGAAGGGACAGGGGGTATTTCACCCCTCCACTTT; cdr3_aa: CASSEGTGGISPLHF
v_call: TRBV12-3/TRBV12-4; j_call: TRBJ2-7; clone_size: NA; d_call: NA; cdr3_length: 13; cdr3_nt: TGTGCCAGCAGGCCCTCGCACCCCTACGAGCAGTACTTC; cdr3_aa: CASRPSHPYEQYF
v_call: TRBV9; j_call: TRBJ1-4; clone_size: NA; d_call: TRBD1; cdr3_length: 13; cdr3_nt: TGTGCCAGCTCAGGGGGGGGGAATGAAAAACTGTTTTTT; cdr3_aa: CASSGGGNEKLFF
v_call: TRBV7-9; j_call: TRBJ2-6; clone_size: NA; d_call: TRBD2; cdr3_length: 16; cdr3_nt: TGTGCCAGCAGCTTAAATAGCGGGGCTGGGGCCAACGTCCTGACTTTC; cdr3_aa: CASSLNSGAGANVLTF
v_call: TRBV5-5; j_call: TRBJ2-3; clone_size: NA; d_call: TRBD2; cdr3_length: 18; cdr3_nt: TGTGCCAGCAGCTTGTTCGTAGCGGGAGGGCCTAGGGCAGATACGCAGTATTTT; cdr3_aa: CASSLFVAGGPRADTQYF
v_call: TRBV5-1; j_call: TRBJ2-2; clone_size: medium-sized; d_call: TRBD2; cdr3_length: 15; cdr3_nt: TGCGCCAGCAGCTCCGGGACTAGCGACACCGGGGAGCTGTTTTTT; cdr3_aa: CASSSGTSDTGELFF
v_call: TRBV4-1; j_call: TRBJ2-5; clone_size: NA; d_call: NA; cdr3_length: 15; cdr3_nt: TGCGCCAGCAGCCAAGAGGGCAGGACCCAAGAGACCCAGTACTTC; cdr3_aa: CASSQEGRTQETQYF
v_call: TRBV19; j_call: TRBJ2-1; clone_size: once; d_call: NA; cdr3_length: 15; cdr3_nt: TGTGCCAGTAGTATGGAGGGGGGGGCCTACAATGAGCAGTTCTTC; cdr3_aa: CASSMEGGAYNEQFF
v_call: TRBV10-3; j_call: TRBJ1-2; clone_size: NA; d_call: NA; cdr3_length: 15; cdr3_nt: TGTGCCATCGTCGAATCCCCTGCGGGGTACTATGGCTACACCTTC; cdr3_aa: CAIVESPAGYYGYTF
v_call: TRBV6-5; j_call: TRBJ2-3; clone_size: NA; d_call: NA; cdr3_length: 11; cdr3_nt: TGTGCCAGCAGATTCCAGGATACGCAGTATTTT; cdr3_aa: CASRFQDTQYF
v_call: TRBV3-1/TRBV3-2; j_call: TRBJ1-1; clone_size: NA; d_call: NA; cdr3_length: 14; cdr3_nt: TGTGCCAGCAGCCCGGGACGGCGGAACACTGAAGCTTTCTTT; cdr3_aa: CASSPGRRNTEAFF
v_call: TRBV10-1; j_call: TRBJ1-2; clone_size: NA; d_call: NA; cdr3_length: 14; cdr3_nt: TGCGCCAGCAGTGGGGCCCTCAACAACTATGGCTACACCTTC; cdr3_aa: CASSGALNNYGYTF
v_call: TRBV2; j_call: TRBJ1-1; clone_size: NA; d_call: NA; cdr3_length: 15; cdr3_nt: TGTGCCAGCAAAAAGGGTCGGGTCGGGAACACTGAAGCTTTCTTT; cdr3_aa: CASKKGRVGNTEAFF
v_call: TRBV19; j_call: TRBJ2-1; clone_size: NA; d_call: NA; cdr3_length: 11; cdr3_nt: TGTGCCAGTAGTATGGGGGGCGAGCAGTTCTTC; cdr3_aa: CASSMGGEQFF
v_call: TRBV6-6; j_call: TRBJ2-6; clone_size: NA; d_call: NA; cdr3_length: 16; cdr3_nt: TGTGCCAGCAGCCGCCCGGGCCTTTCTGGGGCCAACGTCCTGACTTTC; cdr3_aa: CASSRPGLSGANVLTF
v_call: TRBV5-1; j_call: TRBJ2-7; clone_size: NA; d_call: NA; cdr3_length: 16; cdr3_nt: TGCGCCAGCAGCCTTGGACCTACTCGAAGCTCCTACGAGCAGTACTTC; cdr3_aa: CASSLGPTRSSYEQYF
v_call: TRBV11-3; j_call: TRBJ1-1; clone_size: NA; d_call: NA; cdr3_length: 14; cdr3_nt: TGTGCCAGCAGCCAGGGACGGATGAACACTGAAGCTTTCTTT; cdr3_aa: CASSQGRMNTEAFF
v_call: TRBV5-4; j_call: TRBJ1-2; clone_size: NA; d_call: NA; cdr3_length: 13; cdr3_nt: TGTGCCAGCAGCTTGAGGGGGTACTATGGCTACACCTTC; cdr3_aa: CASSLRGYYGYTF
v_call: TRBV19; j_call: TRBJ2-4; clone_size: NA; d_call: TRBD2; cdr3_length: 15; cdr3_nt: TGTGCCAGTAGTGCCCGACTAGCCATGGGTAACATTCAGTACTTC; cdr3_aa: CASSARLAMGNIQYF
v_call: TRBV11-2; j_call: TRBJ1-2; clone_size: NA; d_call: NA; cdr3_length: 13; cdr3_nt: TGTGCCAGCGGCAAGGGGGGGGCCTATGGCTACACCTTC; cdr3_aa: CASGKGGAYGYTF
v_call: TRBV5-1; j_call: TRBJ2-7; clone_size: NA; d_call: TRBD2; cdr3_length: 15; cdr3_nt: TGCGCCAGCAGCTTGGGAGGCCTAGCGGGAGACGAGCAGTACTTC; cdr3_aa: CASSLGGLAGDEQYF
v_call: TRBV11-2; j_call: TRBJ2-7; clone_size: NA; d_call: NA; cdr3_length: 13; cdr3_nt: TGTGCCAGCAGCTTTCAAGGTTCGTACGAGCAGTACTTC; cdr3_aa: CASSFQGSYEQYF
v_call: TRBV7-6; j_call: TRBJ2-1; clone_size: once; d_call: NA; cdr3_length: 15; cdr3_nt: TGTGCCAGCAGCTTAGACCTCAGGACCTACAATGAGCAGTTCTTC; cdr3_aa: CASSLDLRTYNEQFF
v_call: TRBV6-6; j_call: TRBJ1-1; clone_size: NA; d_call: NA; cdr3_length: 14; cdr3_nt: TGTGCCAGCGAGGGGTTTAGTAGTAGGACTGAAGCTTTCTTT; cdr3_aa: CASEGFSSRTEAFF
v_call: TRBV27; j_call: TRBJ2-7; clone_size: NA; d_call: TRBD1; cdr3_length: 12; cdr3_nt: TGTGCCAGCATGGACAGGGGTTACGAGCAGTACTTC; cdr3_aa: CASMDRGYEQYF
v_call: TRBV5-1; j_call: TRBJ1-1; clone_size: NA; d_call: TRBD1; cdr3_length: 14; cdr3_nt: TGCGCCAGCAGCGAACAGGGGGAGAACACTGAAGCTTTCTTT; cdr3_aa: CASSEQGENTEAFF
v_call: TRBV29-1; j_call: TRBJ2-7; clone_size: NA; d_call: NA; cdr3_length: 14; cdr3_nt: TGCAGCGTTGATTTCGGACAGTACTCCTACGAGCAGTACTTC; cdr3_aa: CSVDFGQYSYEQYF
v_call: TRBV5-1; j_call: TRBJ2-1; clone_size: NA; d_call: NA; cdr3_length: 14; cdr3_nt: TGCGCCAGCAGCTTCGCGGGATCCAACAATGAGCAGTTCTTC; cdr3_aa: CASSFAGSNNEQFF
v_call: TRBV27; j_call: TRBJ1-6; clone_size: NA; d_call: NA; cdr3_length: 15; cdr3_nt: TGTGCCAGCAGTCACAGGGAGTCTGGTAATTCACCCCTCCACTTT; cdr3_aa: CASSHRESGNSPLHF
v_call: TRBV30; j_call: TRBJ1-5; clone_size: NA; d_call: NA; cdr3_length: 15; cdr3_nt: TGTGCCTGGAGTGTAAGGGGAGGAGGGAACCAGCCCCAGCATTTT; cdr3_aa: CAWSVRGGGNQPQHF
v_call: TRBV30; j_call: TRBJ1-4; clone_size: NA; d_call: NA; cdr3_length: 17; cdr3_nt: TGTGCCTGGAGTGTAATATCGGGGTCTTGGGCTAATGAAAAACTGTTTTTT; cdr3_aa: CAWSVISGSWANEKLFF
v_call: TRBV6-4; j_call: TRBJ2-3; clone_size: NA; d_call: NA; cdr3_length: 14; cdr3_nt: TGTGCCAGCAGTGAAACTCCCTACACCGATACGCAGTATTTT; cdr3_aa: CASSETPYTDTQYF
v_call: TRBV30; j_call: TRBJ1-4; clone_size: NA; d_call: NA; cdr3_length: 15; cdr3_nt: TGTGCCTGGACCGGACGTCCCGCGTCCAATGAAAAACTGTTTTTT; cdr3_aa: CAWTGRPASNEKLFF
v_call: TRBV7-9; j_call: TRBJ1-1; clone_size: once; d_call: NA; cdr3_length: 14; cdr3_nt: TGTGCCAGCAGGGCCCTACGGGGGAGGACTGAAGCTTTCTTT; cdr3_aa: CASRALRGRTEAFF
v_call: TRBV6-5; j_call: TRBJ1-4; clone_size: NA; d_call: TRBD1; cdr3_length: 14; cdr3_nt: TGTGCATCGATGCGGGACAGGGGGTCAGAAAAACTGTTTTTT; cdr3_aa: CASMRDRGSEKLFF
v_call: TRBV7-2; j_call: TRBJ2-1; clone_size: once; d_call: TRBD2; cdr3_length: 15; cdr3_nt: TGTGCCAGCAGCTTAGGGCTAGCGGGGTACAATGAGCAGTTCTTC; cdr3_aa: CASSLGLAGYNEQFF
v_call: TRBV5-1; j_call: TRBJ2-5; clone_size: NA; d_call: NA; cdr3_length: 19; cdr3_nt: TGCGCCAGCAGCCAGAACCTTTGTTGGGACTTCCGCCGAAAAGAGACCCAGTACTTC; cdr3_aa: CASSQNLCWDFRRKETQYF
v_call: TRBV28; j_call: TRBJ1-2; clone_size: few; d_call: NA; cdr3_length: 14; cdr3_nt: TGTGCCAGCAGTTTATTCGAAGGAGGTGACGGCTACACCTTC; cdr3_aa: CASSLFEGGDGYTF
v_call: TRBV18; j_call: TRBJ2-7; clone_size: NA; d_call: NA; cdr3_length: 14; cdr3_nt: TGTGCCAGCTCACCAGCAGCATTATCCTACGAGCAGTACTTC; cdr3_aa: CASSPAALSYEQYF
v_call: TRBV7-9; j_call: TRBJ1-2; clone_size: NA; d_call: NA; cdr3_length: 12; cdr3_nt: TGTGCCAGCAGCTTTAGGGTCTATGGCTACACCTTC; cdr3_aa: CASSFRVYGYTF